One and the same sample provided the 4 T cell receptor beta chains below, sequenced in a study of CD8+CD57+ T cells in acquired aplastic anemia. Those patients picked for sequencing had displayed CD8+CD57+ cell expansion on flow cytometry. Genomic DNA, the template, was used for profiling of the TCR beta VDJ and CDR3. TCRdb re-analysed the reads in MiXCR, keeping a single row per CDR3 protein. Counted here are around 290,000 distinct CDR3 sequences, approximately 58% occurring once; the ten biggest clones make up roughly 1.2%. The sequenced material came from sorted CD4+, CD8+, or CD8+CD57+ T cells (not recorded which) from PBMCs. Receptor source: a human donor with aplastic anemia.

Turning to this clonotype: The junction and the germline gene differ at one end; a read error may be behind it. The chain uses TRBV24-1 and TRBJ2-3; perhaps TRBD1 as D (5 bases). CDR1 is KGHDR and CDR2 is SFDVKD in the germline V gene. This CDR3 has 13 amino acids. CDR3 nucleotides: TGTGCCACCAGTGACTCAGGGTTGAATACACAGTATTTT. Amino acid sequence: CATSDSGLNTQYF.

This chain uses TRBV20-1 with TRBJ2-2, with TRBD1 matching 8 bases. V dropped 3 bases and J dropped 5; count of bases not matched to a gene: 8. The CDR3 loop spans 15 amino acids. Germline loops: CDR1 DFQATT, CDR2 SNEGSKA (reference sequence). CDR3 loop: CSARRPGGPTGELFF. The CDR3 DNA is TGCAGTGCTAGGCGACCAGGGGGCCCGACCGGGGAGCTGTTTTTT.

This clonotype was observed many times. The chain recombines TRBV6-6 with TRBJ1-1; TRBD1 aligns across 7 bases. Germline CDR1 MNHNY, CDR2 SVGAGI (reference sequence). CDR3 length: 15 residues. Germline trimming cut 6 bases from V and 5 bases from J; bases unmatched to any gene: 12. This chain's CDR3 is CASRTTGELRTEAFF. The CDR3 DNA sequence: TGTGCCAGCAGGACCACAGGGGAACTACGGACTGAAGCTTTCTTT.

Concerning this clonotype: A much larger clone differs from this one at a single base, so this may be a read error. The rearrangement joins TRBV28 to TRBJ1-5; D gene ambiguous. Per germline, CDR1 MDHEN and CDR2 SYDVKM. The CDR3 is made up of 13 amino acids. CDR3 protein: CASSLSVNRPQHF. DNA for the CDR3: TGTGCCAGCAGTTTATCGGTCAATCGGCCCCAGCATTTT. Full variable domain (missing parts from reference TRBV28 and TRBJ1-5): DVKVTQSSRYLVKRTGEKVFLECVQDMDHENMFWYRQDPGLGLRLIYFSYDVKMKEKGDIPEGYSVSREKKERFSLILESASTNQTSMYLCASSLSVNRPQHFGDGTRLSIL.